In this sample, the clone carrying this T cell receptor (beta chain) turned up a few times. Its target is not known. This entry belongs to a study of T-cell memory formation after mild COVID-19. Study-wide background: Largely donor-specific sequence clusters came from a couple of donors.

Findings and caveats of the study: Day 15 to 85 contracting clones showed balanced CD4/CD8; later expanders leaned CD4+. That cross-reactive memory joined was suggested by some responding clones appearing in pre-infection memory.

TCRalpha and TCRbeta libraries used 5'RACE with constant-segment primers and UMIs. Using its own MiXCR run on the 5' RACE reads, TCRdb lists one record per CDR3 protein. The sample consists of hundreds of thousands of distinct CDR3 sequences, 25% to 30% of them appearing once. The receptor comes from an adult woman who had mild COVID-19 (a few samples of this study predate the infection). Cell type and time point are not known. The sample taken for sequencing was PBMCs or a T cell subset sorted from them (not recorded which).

Written as DNA, the CDR3 is TGTGCCAGCAGCTTAGAGAACCGCAAGTACTTC. Its protein product is CASSLENRKYF. V is TRBV11-3 and J is TRBJ2-7; D is uncertain. CDR3 size: 11 residues. V dropped 0 bases and J dropped 11 bases, with 8 bases sitting between them. In germline, CDR1 is SGHNT, CDR2 YENEEA.